This T cell receptor (beta chain) was documented in a study of beta chain features in type 1 diabetes. For the study at large: Patients and healthy donors were similar in age, gender and cell yields. Notes on the study in general: The study found moderately but significantly shorter TCRB CDR3s in all four CD4+ subsets of Type 1 diabetes patients. PCR might favor shorter templates, but any such skew would affect patients and controls equally. Healthy donors had naive, central memory and Treg TCRB repertoires that appeared less similar than those seen among patients.

What was sequenced were expressed TCRB transcripts, since all of the isolated RNA had been reverse transcribed. Assay: immunoSEQ multiplex PCR; the TCRdb copy retains only in-frame clones and omits some. The data show more than 100,000 clones, 16% seen once. CD45RO/CCR7/CD25/CD127/CD95/CD27 sorting isolated CD4+ naive, central memory, regulatory and stem cell-like memory cells. The CDR3 length is 15 residues. V was clipped by 4 bases and J by 3 bases, with 16 bases between them. CDR1 is ENHRY and CDR2 is SYGVKD in the germline V gene. The sample holds a few counts of this clone. Its cognate antigen is unknown. Only one base separates this from a far larger clonotype, so it likely reflects a read error.

The J gene is TRBJ2-7, the V gene TRBV10-3, with D tentatively TRBD1 (5 bases). The clonotype was recovered from a man aged 25 to 45 with type 1 diabetes. Input material: central memory CD4+ T cells from blood. CDR3: CAISGGPRVGYEQYF. The DNA for the CDR3 is TGTGCCATCAGTGGGGGCCCTAGGGTTGGCTACGAGCAGTACTTC.